This TCR beta chain was identified in a study of T cells after yellow fever vaccination. Study-level information: By means of CD3, CD45RA, CCR7 and CD95, the EM, EMRA, CM and Tscm memory subsets were sorted. Findings of the study overall: There was a possibility that FACS-sorted repertoires contained abundant clonotypes contaminating from the bulk population. CD4 and CD8 compartments shared a small share of clonotypes, likely from convergent recombination.

It was through 5'RACE template switching that TCR cDNA was made, with a universal primer site and UMIs added. Via MiXCR, TCRdb re-called the 5' RACE reads, giving one row per CDR3 protein. The sample lists approximately 32,000 distinct CDR3 sequences, roughly a tenth seen once, with around 10% in the top ten. CDR1 SGHTA and CDR2 FQGTGA come from the germline V gene. V lost 1 base and J lost 8; bases outside the gene matches: 8. This CDR3 comprises 15 residues. This clonotype was detected many times. This chain uses TRBV7-3 with TRBJ1-3; 7 bases match TRBD1. The receptor was derived from a man aged 18 to 35 who received the YFV17D yellow fever vaccine. Here the sequenced sample was PBMCs, either bulk or a sorted T-cell subset (CD4+, CD8+, memory, or dextramer-sorted; not recorded which), taken around 15 days after the first yellow fever vaccination. CDR3: CASSLNPGGGHTIYF. CDR3 nucleotide sequence: TGTGCCAGCAGCTTAAATCCAGGGGGAGGCCACACCATATATTTT.